These 14 T cell receptor beta chains were sequenced from one sample in a study of blood T cells in healthy people across ages. Using a J-beta primer mix together with a sample-barcoded 5' primer, a second PCR was run for roughly 6 to 11 cycles. TCRdb reanalysed the 5' RACE reads using MiXCR and keeps one entry per CDR3 protein. The repertoire has some 1.5 million distinct CDR3 sequences, around 40% of them found once; the top ten carry just over 4%. Source material: blood. These receptors were collected from a woman aged 18-35 years in good health.

The genes are TRBV5-1 and TRBJ1-2; TRBD1 agrees at 8 bases. The CDR3 loop spans 13 amino acids. The trim removed 6 bases at V and 6 bases at J, leaving 7 bases unmatched. Germline V gene lookup returns CDR1 SGHRS and CDR2 YFSETQ. In DNA, the CDR3 is TGCGCCAGCACCTACAGGGGGTCAAATGGCTACACCTTC. Translating it yields CASTYRGSNGYTF.

In DNA, the CDR3 is TGTGCCAGCACCTACAGGGCGGGGAGTGAAAAACTGTTTTTT. It yields the protein CASTYRAGSEKLFF. The J gene is TRBJ1-4, the V gene TRBV27, with a tentative D call TRBD1 (6 bases). The CDR3 has 14 amino acids. Germline CDR1 is MNHEY and CDR2 is SMNVEV (reference sequence). Trimming shortened V by 7 bases and J by 7 bases, and 16 bases separated the two germline ends.

CDR3: CSAERDRGGNEQFF. In DNA, the CDR3 is TGCAGTGCTGAGCGGGACAGGGGGGGCAATGAGCAGTTCTTC. The V gene is TRBV20-1, the J gene TRBJ2-1, with 11 bases aligning to TRBD1. In germline, CDR1 is DFQATT, CDR2 SNEGSKA (reference sequence). This CDR3 is 14 amino acids long. The V and J ends lost 5 bases and 6 bases, in that order; junction bases with no gene match: 6.

The sample holds a few counts of this clonotype. This chain links TRBV9 with TRBJ1-2, with TRBD1 identical over 9 bases. Germline lookup yields CDR1 SGDLS and CDR2 YYNGEE. The length of the CDR3 is 14 residues. V lost 4 bases, J lost 8 bases, and 9 bases stayed unmatched. CDR3 nucleotides: TGTGCCAGCAGCCTAAGTTTGGACAGGGGAGGCTACACCTTC. As protein: CASSLSLDRGGYTF.

This clonotype occurred many times. The chain links TRBV27 to TRBJ2-7; 7 bases agree with TRBD1. Germline-derived CDR1 and CDR2 are MNHEY and SMNVEV (reference sequence). With 6 bases clipped from V and 1 base from J, the junction kept 6 bases outside the gene matches. The CDR3 extends over 14 amino acids. This CDR3 is CASSLKTGSYEQYF. DNA for the CDR3: TGTGCCAGCAGCTTGAAGACAGGGTCCTACGAGCAGTACTTC.

The chain links TRBV10-3 to TRBJ1-1; D not resolved. The CDR3 is 13 residues long. Germline V gene data show CDR1 as ENHRY and CDR2 as SYGVKD. V was pared by 1 base and J by 2 bases, with 5 bases between. The CDR3 is CAISEWSNTEAFF. CDR3 DNA sequence: TGTGCCATCAGTGAGTGGAGTAACACTGAAGCTTTCTTT.

This clonotype was counted once. A junction boundary mismatches the germline segment, possibly from a read error. The chain links TRBV7-2 to TRBJ2-7; D call uncertain. Germline V gives CDR1 SGHTA, CDR2 FQGNSA. The CDR3 extends over 14 amino acids. Written as DNA, the CDR3 is TGTGCCAGCAGCCCGGCGGTCAGCCTGTACGAGCTGTACTTC. Its translation: CASSPAVSLYELYF.

This clonotype turned up a few times. The chain joins TRBV14 to TRBJ1-1, with no clear D. This CDR3 has 12 residues. CDR1 and CDR2 (germline): SGHDN, FVKESK. Trimming took 6 bases from V and 2 from J, leaving 7 bases between them. The chain's CDR3 is CASSRINTEAFF. Here the CDR3 DNA reads TGTGCCAGCAGTCGGATTAACACTGAAGCTTTCTTT.

This clonotype was seen a handful of times. V usage is TRBV7-2 and J usage is TRBJ2-3; TRBD2 matches 9 bases. Germline CDR1 and CDR2: SGHTA and FQGNSA. The CDR3 extends over 15 amino acids. V lost 6 bases, J lost 5 bases, and 9 bases stayed unmatched. The CDR3 DNA reads TGTGCCAGCAGACCTCGCGGGGGGGCGGTAGATACGCAGTATTTT. It codes for CASRPRGGAVDTQYF.

This clonotype was seen at least ten times. The CDR3 loop is CASSQVGGRRTNYGYTF. The CDR3 nucleotides read TGCGCCAGCAGCCAAGTCGGGGGCAGGCGCACTAACTATGGCTACACCTTC. V usage is TRBV4-3 and J usage is TRBJ1-2; D is perhaps TRBD1 (6 bases). V was pared by 1 base and J by 0 bases, with 15 bases between. Germline-derived CDR1 and CDR2 are LGHNA and YSLEER. CDR3 length equals 17 residues.

The CDR3 DNA reads TGTGCCAGCAGTTTCGTGCGGGGAGAGCAGTACTTC. This encodes CASSFVRGEQYF. This chain connects TRBV12-3 or TRBV12-4 to TRBJ2-7; D possibly corresponds to TRBD2 (6 bases). V was pared by 3 bases and J by 7 bases, with 10 bases between. The CDR3 consists of 12 residues.

J is TRBJ2-1 and V is TRBV30; D remains ambiguous. Germline lookup yields CDR1 GTSNPN and CDR2 SVGIG (reference sequence). Trimming took 2 bases from V and 8 from J, leaving 13 bases between them. The CDR3 is made up of 13 amino acids. The CDR3 DNA reads TGTGCCTGGAGTCCCCGGGTTAAGGATGAGCAGTTCTTC. This gives the protein CAWSPRVKDEQFF. The complete variable domain, with remaining parts taken from reference TRBV30 and TRBJ2-1, reads SQTIHQWPATLVQPVGSPLSLECTVEGTSNPNLYWYRQAAGRGLQLLFYSVGIGQISSEVPQNLSASRPQDRQFILSSKKLLLSDSGFYLCAWSPRVKDEQFFGPGTRLTVL.

Only a few counts were recorded for this clonotype. This chain uses TRBV24-1 with TRBJ2-1; D is perhaps TRBD2 (5 bases). Trimming left V 5 bases short and J 8 bases short, with 12 bases between. CDR1 KGHDR and CDR2 SFDVKD come from the germline V gene. The CDR3 extends over 13 amino acids. In DNA form, the CDR3 reads TGTGCCACCAGTGTGGGGAGTGACTATGAGCAGTTCTTC. Its translation is CATSVGSDYEQFF.

This clonotype was observed a handful of times. V is TRBV6-8 and J is TRBJ1-2; D not certain. The CDR3 covers 15 residues. Germline V CDR1 and CDR2: MNHGY, SAAAGT. The V end was cut by 0 bases, the J end by 5 bases, with 13 bases between. In nucleotides, the CDR3 is TGTGCCAGCAGTTACTCGATACGTCCCGGGTATGGCTACACCTTC. It encodes CASSYSIRPGYGYTF.